These 4 T cell receptor beta chains share one sample of origin, sequenced in a study of blood T cell repertoires in COVID-19 (dated by TCRdb to 2019 to 2021). The library was obtained by the immunoSEQ multiplex PCR assay. This is the immuneACCESS table as TCRdb keeps it, with only in-frame sequences that have V and J called. A part of the clones is gone; compared with another copy, unresolved V genes explain less than half, and the rest is unexplained. The table for this sample lists 68,000 or so clones; roughly 89% of them were counted only once. The ten largest clones add up to about 8.1% of the sample. Sample: peripheral blood. The receptors here all came from a man aged 50 or older with active COVID-19.

The genes are TRBV30 and TRBJ1-1; 10 bases fit TRBD1. This CDR3 comprises 16 residues. Germline-derived CDR1 and CDR2 are GTSNPN and SVGIG (reference sequence). V shed 1 base and J 0 bases; nucleotides not matched to a gene: 5. The CDR3 spells CAWSGTGGSMNTEAFF. The CDR3 DNA is TGTGCCTGGAGTGGGACAGGGGGAAGTATGAACACTGAAGCTTTCTTT.

The chain joins TRBV9 to TRBJ2-2; 7 bases are shared with TRBD1. Losses at the gene ends were 0 bases for V and 2 bases for J; bases not matched to a gene: 4. This CDR3 spans 16 amino acids. Germline assignment: CDR1 SGDLS and CDR2 YYNGEE. The CDR3 is CASSVEDRLNTGELFF. CDR3 in DNA: TGTGCCAGCAGCGTAGAGGACAGGCTTAACACCGGGGAGCTGTTTTTT. The full variable domain, its missing parts supplied by reference TRBV9 and TRBJ2-2, is DSGVTQTPKHLITATGQRVTLRCSPRSGDLSVYWYQQSLDQGLQFLIQYYNGEERAKGNILERFSAQQFPDLHSELNLSSLELGDSALYFCASSVEDRLNTGELFFGEGSRLTVL.

This clone was counted once. The chain recombines TRBV6-1 with TRBJ2-7; maybe TRBD2 (6 bases). CDR3 length equals 17 residues. V was trimmed by 4 bases and J by 0 bases, leaving 19 bases between them. Germline V lookup: CDR1 MNHNS, CDR2 SASEGT. The CDR3, as DNA: TGTGCCAGCAGTGGGAGTCTAGCGTATTTAAACTCCTACGAGCAGTACTTC. This translates into CASSGSLAYLNSYEQYF.

The genes are TRBV5-5 and TRBJ1-4, with D possibly TRBD1 on 6 matching bases. Germline V gene sequence: CDR1 SGHKS, CDR2 YYEKEE (reference sequence). The germline V and J ends were trimmed by 5 bases and 7 bases, with 15 bases remaining between them. The CDR3 length is 14 residues. In DNA, the CDR3 is TGTGCCAGCAGAGCAGGGGCCCCGAGTGAAAAACTGTTTTTT. Translating gives CASRAGAPSEKLFF.